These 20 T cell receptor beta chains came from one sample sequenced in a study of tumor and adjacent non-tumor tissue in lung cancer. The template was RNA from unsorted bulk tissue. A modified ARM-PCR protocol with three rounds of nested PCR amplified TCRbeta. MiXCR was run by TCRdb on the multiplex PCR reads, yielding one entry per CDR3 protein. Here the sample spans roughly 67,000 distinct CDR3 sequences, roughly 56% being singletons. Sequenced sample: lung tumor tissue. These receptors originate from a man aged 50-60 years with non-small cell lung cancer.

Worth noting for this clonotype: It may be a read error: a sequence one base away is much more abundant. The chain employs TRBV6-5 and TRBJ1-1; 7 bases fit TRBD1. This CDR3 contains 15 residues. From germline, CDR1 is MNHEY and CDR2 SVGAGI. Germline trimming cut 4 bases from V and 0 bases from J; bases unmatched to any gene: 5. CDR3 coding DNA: TGTGCCAGCAGTTGCGCCGGGACAGTGAACACTGAAGCTTTCTTT. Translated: CASSCAGTVNTEAFF.

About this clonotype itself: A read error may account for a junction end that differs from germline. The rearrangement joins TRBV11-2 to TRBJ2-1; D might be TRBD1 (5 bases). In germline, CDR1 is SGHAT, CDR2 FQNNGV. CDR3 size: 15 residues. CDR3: CARSLGRGYYSEQFF. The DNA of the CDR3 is TGTGCCAGGAGCTTAGGAAGGGGTTACTACAGTGAGCAGTTCTTC.

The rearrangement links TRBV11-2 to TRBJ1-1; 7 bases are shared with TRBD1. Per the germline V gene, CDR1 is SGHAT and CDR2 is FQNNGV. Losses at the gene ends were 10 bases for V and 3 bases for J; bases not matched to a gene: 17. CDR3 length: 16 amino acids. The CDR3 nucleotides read TGTGCCAACAACATTCGGACAGGTGGCTGGGACACTGAAGCTTTCTTT. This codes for CANNIRTGGWDTEAFF.

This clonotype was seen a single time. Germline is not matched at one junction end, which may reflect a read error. Here the CDR3 DNA reads TGTGTCAGCAGTGGACACAACAATCAGTCCCAGCATTTT. Translated, it gives CVSSGHNNQSQHF. The chain carries TRBV6-1 and TRBJ1-5; TRBD1 might be the D (5 bases). CDR3 length: 13 amino acids. The germline gives CDR1 MNHNS, CDR2 SASEGT.

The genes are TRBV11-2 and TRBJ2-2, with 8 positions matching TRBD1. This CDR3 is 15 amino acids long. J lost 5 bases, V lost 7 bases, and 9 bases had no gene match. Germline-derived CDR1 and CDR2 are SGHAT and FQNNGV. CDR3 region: CASMLQGAWTGELFF. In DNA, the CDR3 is TGTGCCAGCATGCTCCAGGGGGCTTGGACCGGGGAGCTGTTTTTT.

The CDR3 is CASSWGPGQLENTEAFF. CDR3 nucleotide sequence: TGTGCCAGCAGCTGGGGACCGGGACAACTGGAAAACACTGAAGCTTTCTTT. The chain carries TRBV7-9 and TRBJ1-1, with D perhaps TRBD1 (6 bases). CDR3 size: 17 residues. The V end lost 4 bases, the J end lost 2 bases, and 20 bases lay between the germline ends. Germline V gene sequence: CDR1 SEHNR, CDR2 FQNEAQ (reference sequence).

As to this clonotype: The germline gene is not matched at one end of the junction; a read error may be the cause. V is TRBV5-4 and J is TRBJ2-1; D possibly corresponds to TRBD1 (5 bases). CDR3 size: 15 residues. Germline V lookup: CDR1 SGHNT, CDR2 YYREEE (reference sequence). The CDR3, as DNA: TGTACCAGCAGTTTAGGGGCTCGCTCCTACAATGAGCAGTTCTTC. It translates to CTSSLGARSYNEQFF.

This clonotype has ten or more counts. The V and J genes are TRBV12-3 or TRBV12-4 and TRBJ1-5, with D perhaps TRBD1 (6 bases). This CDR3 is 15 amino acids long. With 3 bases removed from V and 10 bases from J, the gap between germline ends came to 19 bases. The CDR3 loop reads CASSLGGSGYSPQHF. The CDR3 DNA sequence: TGTGCCAGCAGTTTGGGGGGCAGTGGTTATTCACCCCAGCATTTT.

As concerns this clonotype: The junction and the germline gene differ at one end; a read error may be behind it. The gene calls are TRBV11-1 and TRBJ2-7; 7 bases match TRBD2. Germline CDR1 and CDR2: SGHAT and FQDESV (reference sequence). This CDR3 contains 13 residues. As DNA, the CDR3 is TGTACCAGCAGCTTAGCGGGTGGCTACGAGAAGTACTTC. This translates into CTSSLAGGYEKYF.

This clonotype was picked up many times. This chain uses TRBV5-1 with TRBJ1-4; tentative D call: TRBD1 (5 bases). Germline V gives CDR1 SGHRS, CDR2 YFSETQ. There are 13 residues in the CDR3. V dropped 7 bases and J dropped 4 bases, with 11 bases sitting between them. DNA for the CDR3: TGCGCCAGCTCCCGGGACGGTAATGAAAAACTGTTTTTT. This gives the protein CASSRDGNEKLFF.

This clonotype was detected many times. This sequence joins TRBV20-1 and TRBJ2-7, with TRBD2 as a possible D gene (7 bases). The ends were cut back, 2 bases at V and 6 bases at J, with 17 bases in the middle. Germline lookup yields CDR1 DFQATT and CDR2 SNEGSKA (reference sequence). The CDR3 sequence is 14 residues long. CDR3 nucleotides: TGCAGTGCTAGAATCCGGGGGGCTAGGGGCGAGCAGTACTTC. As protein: CSARIRGARGEQYF.

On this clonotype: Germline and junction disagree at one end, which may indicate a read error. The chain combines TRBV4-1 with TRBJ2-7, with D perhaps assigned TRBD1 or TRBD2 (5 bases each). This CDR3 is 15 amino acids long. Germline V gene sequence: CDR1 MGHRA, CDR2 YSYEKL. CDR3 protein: CVSSQAPGRAYEQYF. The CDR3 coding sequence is TGCGTCAGCAGCCAAGCCCCAGGGAGAGCCTACGAGCAGTATTTC.

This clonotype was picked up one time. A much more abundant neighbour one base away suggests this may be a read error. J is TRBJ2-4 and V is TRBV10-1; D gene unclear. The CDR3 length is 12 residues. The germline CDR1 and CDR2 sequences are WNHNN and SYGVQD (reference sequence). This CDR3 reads CAGSDRKNIQYF. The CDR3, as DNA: TGCGCCGGCAGTGACCGGAAGAATATTCAGTACTTC.

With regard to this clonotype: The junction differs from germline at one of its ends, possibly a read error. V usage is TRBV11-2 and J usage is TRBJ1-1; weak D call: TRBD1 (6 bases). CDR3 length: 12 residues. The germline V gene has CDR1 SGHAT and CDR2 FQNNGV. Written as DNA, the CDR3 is TGTGTCAGCAGTTCGGACAGTGCTGAAGCTTTCTTT. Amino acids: CVSSSDSAEAFF.

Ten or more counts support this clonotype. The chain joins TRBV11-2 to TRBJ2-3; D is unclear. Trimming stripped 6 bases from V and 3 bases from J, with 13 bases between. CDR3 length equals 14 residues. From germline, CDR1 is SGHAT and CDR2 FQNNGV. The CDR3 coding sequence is TGTGCCAGCAGTCCTCCTTCAGGAACAGATACGCAGTATTTT. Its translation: CASSPPSGTDTQYF.

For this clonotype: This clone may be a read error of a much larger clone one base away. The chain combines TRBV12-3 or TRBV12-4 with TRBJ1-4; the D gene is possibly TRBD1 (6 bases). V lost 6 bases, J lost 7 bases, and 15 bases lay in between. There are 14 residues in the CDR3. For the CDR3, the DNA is TGTGCCAGCAGCCCCTGGGGGGCGAGTGAAAAACTGTTTTTT. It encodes CASSPWGASEKLFF.

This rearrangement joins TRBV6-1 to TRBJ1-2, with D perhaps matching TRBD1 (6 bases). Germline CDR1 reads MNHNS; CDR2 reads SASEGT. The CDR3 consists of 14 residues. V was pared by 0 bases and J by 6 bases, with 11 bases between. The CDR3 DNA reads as TGTGCCAGCAGTGAAGCTTCCGGGGGCCATGGCTACACCTTC. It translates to CASSEASGGHGYTF.

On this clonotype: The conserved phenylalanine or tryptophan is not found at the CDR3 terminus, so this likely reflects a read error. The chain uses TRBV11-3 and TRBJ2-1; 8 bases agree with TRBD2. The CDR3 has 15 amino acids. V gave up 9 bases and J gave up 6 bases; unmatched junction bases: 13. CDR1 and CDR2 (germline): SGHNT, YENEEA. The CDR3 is CARSLAGQAINEQFI. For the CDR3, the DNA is TGTGCCAGGAGCCTAGCGGGCCAGGCTATCAATGAGCAGTTCATC.

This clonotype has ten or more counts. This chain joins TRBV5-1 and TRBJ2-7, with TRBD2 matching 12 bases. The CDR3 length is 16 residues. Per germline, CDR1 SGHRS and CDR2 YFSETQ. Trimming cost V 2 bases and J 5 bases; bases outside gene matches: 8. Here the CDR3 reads CASSLHPSGRANEQYF. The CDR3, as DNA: TGCGCCAGCAGCTTACACCCTAGCGGGAGGGCCAACGAGCAGTACTTC.

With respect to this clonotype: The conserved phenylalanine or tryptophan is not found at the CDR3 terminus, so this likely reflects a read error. CDR3 amino acids: CASSLTGTNEKLFS. CDR3 bases: TGTGCCAGCAGCTTGACAGGAACGAATGAAAAACTGTTTTCT. The chain uses TRBV7-9 and TRBJ1-4; tentative D call: TRBD1 (6 bases). This CDR3 spans 14 amino acids. CDR1 is SEHNR, CDR2 FQNEAQ, per germline (reference sequence). V lost 3 bases and J 5 bases, leaving 10 bases between the germline ends.